The rows below give T cell receptor beta chains drawn from one sample of a study of T cell repertoires in cytomegalovirus infection. TCRdb itself ran the reads through MiXCR, one entry per CDR3 protein. There are about 300,000 distinct CDR3 sequences in the sample; around 10% occur only once, and 2.5% lies in the top ten. The material sequenced was PBMCs. The source is a human donor in good health (CMV status not recorded). Some clones in this sample may be carry-over from other donors' samples. CDR3s include the opening cysteine and the closing phenylalanine or tryptophan. The D gene is left open where the match is weak. The listing skips clone size in some rows; elsewhere it reads once, few, many or a size class.

cdr3_aa | cdr3_nt | clone_size | v_call | d_call | j_call
CASSIDRTVSGNTIYF | TGTGCCAGTAGTATAGACCGGACGGTCTCTGGAAACACCATATATTTT | few | TRBV19 | - | TRBJ1-3
CASSQDFGGGYTF | TGTGCCAGCAGCCAAGACTTTGGGGGTGGCTACACCTTC | - | TRBV14 | - | TRBJ1-2
CASSPSGGDGYTF | TGTGCCAGCAGCCCCTCGGGGGGCGATGGCTACACCTTC | many | TRBV7-9 | - | TRBJ1-2
CAISTDRGSYEQYF | TGTGCCATCAGTACGGACAGGGGCTCCTACGAGCAGTACTTC | many | TRBV10-3 | TRBD1 | TRBJ2-7
CASSPREPKETQYF | TGTGCCAGCTCACCACGCGAACCCAAAGAGACCCAGTACTTC | many | TRBV18 | - | TRBJ2-5
CASSLVQIHRKRAYEQYF | TGTGCCAGCAGCTTAGTCCAGATCCACCGAAAAAGGGCCTACGAGCAGTACTTC | many | TRBV7-2 | - | TRBJ2-7
CASKYIIGQVGSGELFF | TGTGCCAGCAAGTATATAATCGGACAGGTCGGGTCCGGGGAGCTGTTTTTT | - | TRBV2 | TRBD1 | TRBJ2-2
CASSRRMGGLMNTEAFF | TGTGCCAGCAGCCGTAGAATGGGGGGGTTAATGAACACTGAAGCTTTCTTT | many | TRBV7-2 | - | TRBJ1-1
CASSYSTGPRRLNTEAFF | TGTGCCAGCAGTTACTCGACAGGACCCCGTCGCTTGAACACTGAAGCTTTCTTT | many | TRBV6-6 | - | TRBJ1-1
CSNRDPRRLQETQYF | TGCAGTAACCGGGACCCCCGGAGGTTACAAGAGACCCAGTACTTC | - | TRBV20-1 | - | TRBJ2-5
CSARDGRRGYGYTF | TGCAGTGCTAGAGATGGACGGAGGGGCTATGGCTACACCTTC | many | TRBV20-1 | - | TRBJ1-2
CASSLAGTGLEAFF | TGTGCCAGCAGCTTAGCCGGGACAGGTCTTGAAGCTTTCTTT | few | TRBV7-4 | TRBD1 | TRBJ1-1
CASSLQGATDTQYF | TGTGCCAGCAGCTTGCAGGGTGCAACAGATACGCAGTATTTT | many | TRBV5-4 | - | TRBJ2-3
CASSSIPTDTQYF | TGTGCCAGCAGCTCCATTCCCACAGATACGCAGTATTTT | few | TRBV7-3 | - | TRBJ2-3
CASRGGRTSTDTQYF | TGTGCCAGCAGAGGAGGAAGGACTAGCACAGATACGCAGTATTTT | many | TRBV25-1 | - | TRBJ2-3
CSARTSSYNEQFF | TGCAGTGCTCGGACTAGTTCATACAATGAGCAGTTCTTC | few | TRBV20-1 | TRBD2 | TRBJ2-1
CASSAFQETQYF | TGTGCCAGCAGCGCCTTCCAAGAGACCCAGTACTTC | many | TRBV7-9 | - | TRBJ2-5
CASSLGSWVRDNEQFF | TGCGCCAGCAGCTTGGGGTCCTGGGTTAGGGACAATGAGCAGTTCTTC | many | TRBV5-1 | - | TRBJ2-1
CASSFPIWGSGAYNEQFF | TGTGCCAGCAGTTTTCCGATTTGGGGAAGCGGAGCGTACAATGAGCAGTTCTTC | many | TRBV28 | - | TRBJ2-1
CSATGRRNYGYTF | TGCAGCGCCACGGGACGGAGAAACTATGGCTACACCTTC | few | TRBV29-1 | - | TRBJ1-2
CSARDGDYEQYF | TGCAGCGCCCGGGACGGGGACTACGAGCAGTACTTC | - | TRBV29-1 | - | TRBJ2-7
CASSFAGSGSGELFF | TGTGCTAGCAGCTTTGCCGGGTCTGGGTCCGGGGAGCTGTTTTTT | many | TRBV7-7 | - | TRBJ2-2
CASSPRTFWNQPQHF | TGTGCCAGCAGCCCCCGGACTTTTTGGAATCAGCCCCAGCATTTT | many | TRBV6-6 | - | TRBJ1-5
CASSLRSRAGGRNEQFF | TGTGCCAGCAGCTTGAGGAGTCGAGCGGGGGGAAGGAATGAGCAGTTCTTC | many | TRBV5-8 | TRBD2 | TRBJ2-1
CASGRQPQYDEQFF | TGTGCCAGTGGGAGACAGCCCCAATACGATGAGCAGTTCTTC | many | TRBV2 | - | TRBJ2-1
CASSPPGLAMNEQFF | TGTGCCAGCAGTCCACCGGGACTAGCTATGAATGAGCAGTTCTTC | few | TRBV3-1 | TRBD2 | TRBJ2-1
CANSLGRHNEQFF | TGTGCCAACAGTCTTGGACGGCACAATGAGCAGTTCTTC | - | TRBV12-3/TRBV12-4 | - | TRBJ2-1
CASSLLRRLNTEAFF | TGTGCCAGCAGTTTACTGAGACGGCTGAACACTGAAGCTTTCTTT | few | TRBV28 | - | TRBJ1-1
CSARTRPMNTEAFF | TGCAGTGCTCGCACCCGACCAATGAACACTGAAGCTTTCTTT | many | TRBV20-1 | - | TRBJ1-1
CASSFTGGGHEQYF | TGTGCCAGCAGTTTCACTGGGGGTGGGCACGAGCAGTACTTC | many | TRBV12-3/TRBV12-4 | - | TRBJ2-7
CASTGGYGYTF | TGTGCCAGCACCGGGGGCTATGGCTACACCTTC | many | TRBV28 | - | TRBJ1-2
CAIATPTGTGNTIYF | TGTGCCATCGCTACGCCGACAGGGACTGGAAACACCATATATTTT | many | TRBV10-3 | TRBD1 | TRBJ1-3
CASSSWTAQETQYF | TGTGCCAGCAGTTCCTGGACAGCTCAAGAGACCCAGTACTTC | many | TRBV27 | - | TRBJ2-5
CASSQGTGDSYGYTF | TGCGCCAGCAGCCAAGGAACGGGGGATTCCTATGGCTACACCTTC | many | TRBV4-1 | - | TRBJ1-2
CASSQGGSRAQYF | TGTGCCAGCAGCCAAGGGGGCAGCCGCGCCCAGTACTTC | many | TRBV7-8 | TRBD1 | TRBJ2-5